This TCR beta chain comes out of a study of breast tumors, draining lymph nodes, adjacent tissues. Of note for this clonotype: The antigen remains undetermined.

The V gene's germline CDR1 is MNHEY and CDR2 SMNVEV (reference sequence). V shed 0 bases and J shed 0 bases, with 6 bases lying between them. This CDR3 is built from 16 residues. The lymph nodes were axillary draining lymph nodes from breast cancer patients. From the multiplex PCR reads, TCRdb called clonotypes with MiXCR, one entry per CDR3 protein. This table holds about 180,000 distinct CDR3 sequences, about 30% found once. General observations from the study: Data only fit, rather than demonstrated, lymph node origin of most tumor T cells. Tumor and nontumor repertoires were significantly more similar in luminal-like than in basal-like breast cancer. Data fit most tumor T cells coming from lymph node, expanding in tumor.

This chain links TRBV27 with TRBJ2-6; D possibly corresponds to TRBD1 (5 bases). This receptor was identified in a female donor with breast cancer. Some clones in this sample may be carry-over from other donors' samples. Sequencing was carried out using axillary lymph node tissue. CDR3 DNA: TGTGCCAGCAGTTTATCGCAGGGCTCTGGGGCCAACGTCCTGACTTTC. Translating it yields CASSLSQGSGANVLTF.